The 5 T cell receptor beta chains in this list originate from one sample, sequenced in a study of blood T cell repertoires in COVID-19. Sequencing used immunoSEQ multiplex PCR; TCRdb keeps in-frame clones, though not all of them. The repertoire holds 100,000 or so clones, more than 85% seen once, with 0.97% in the top ten. The material sequenced was peripheral blood. The source of these receptors is a man in his sixties with acute or convalescent COVID-19.

V usage is TRBV14 and J usage is TRBJ1-6, with D perhaps matching TRBD1 (5 bases). Germline lookup yields CDR1 SGHDN and CDR2 FVKESK. The V end was cut by 1 base, the J end by 9 bases, with 13 bases between. This CDR3 contains 15 residues. Here the CDR3 reads CASSQVRGGGSPLHF. CDR3 nucleotides: TGTGCCAGCAGCCAAGTGCGGGGTGGGGGTTCACCCCTCCACTTT.

CDR3 sequence reads: CASSEGDSPYEQYV. The CDR3 DNA sequence: TGTGCCAGCAGCGAGGGGGACAGTCCCTACGAGCAGTACGTC. The gene calls are TRBV9 and TRBJ2-7, with 7 bases aligning to TRBD1. The CDR3 is made up of 14 amino acids. Trimming removed 3 bases from V and 2 bases from J; junction bases left unmatched: 5. Germline CDR1 SGDLS, CDR2 YYNGEE.

The gene calls are TRBV19 and TRBJ1-5; TRBD1 aligns across 7 bases. The CDR3 covers 14 residues. With 5 bases clipped from V and 3 bases from J, the junction kept 4 bases outside the gene matches. Germline CDR1 reads LNHDA; CDR2 reads SQIVND (reference sequence). The CDR3 sequence is CASSDTGDNQPQHF. The CDR3 DNA follows: TGTGCCAGTAGTGACACAGGGGACAATCAGCCCCAGCATTTT.

The V call is TRBV6-5, the J call TRBJ2-6, with 8 nucleotides matching TRBD1. Germline V CDR1 and CDR2: MNHEY, SVGAGI. J gave up 2 bases and V 7 bases, and 4 bases lay outside the gene matches. The CDR3 runs to 15 residues. The chain's CDR3 is CASTNRGTGANVLTF. CDR3 in DNA: TGTGCCAGCACTAACAGGGGGACTGGGGCCAACGTCCTGACTTTC.

In this sample, this clone turned up once. This sequence joins TRBV5-1 and TRBJ2-5, with a possible D match to TRBD2 (6 bases). Trimming left V 4 bases short and J 2 bases short, with 18 bases between. The CDR3 spans 16 residues. From germline, CDR1 is SGHRS and CDR2 YFSETQ. This chain's CDR3 is CASSLNAGPSQETQYF. The CDR3 DNA is TGCGCCAGCAGCCTCAACGCGGGACCCTCGCAAGAGACCCAGTACTTC.